Listed below are T cell receptor beta chains from one sample, sequenced in a study of identical twins. TCRdb processed the 5' RACE reads anew with MiXCR; each CDR3 protein has one entry. The table lists roughly 700,000 distinct CDR3 sequences, 8.6% of them singletons. This same sample was also taken into another study, of yellow fever vaccine responses in identical twins.

Material for sequencing was PBMCs. All receptors derive from a woman under 30 in good health. CDR3s include the opening cysteine and the closing phenylalanine or tryptophan. Fields, in order: V gene, CDR3 protein.

v_call: TRBV20-1; cdr3_aa: CSAKGGPSGLQETQYF
v_call: TRBV12-3/TRBV12-4; cdr3_aa: CASRGEDRGRYEQFF
v_call: TRBV12-3/TRBV12-4; cdr3_aa: CASSRFGSPLHF
v_call: TRBV7-2; cdr3_aa: CASTLGTRGSYNEQFF
v_call: TRBV5-5; cdr3_aa: CASSLWTGQETQYF
v_call: TRBV25-1; cdr3_aa: CASSERGRETQYF
v_call: TRBV9; cdr3_aa: CASSVGWGRTEAFF
v_call: TRBV5-1; cdr3_aa: CASSARPRGSSGNTIYF
v_call: TRBV20-1; cdr3_aa: CSARDPTGLVNIQYF
v_call: TRBV6-2/TRBV6-3; cdr3_aa: CASSYDGISISYEQYF
v_call: TRBV20-1; cdr3_aa: CSAREGGPQSSYEQYF
v_call: TRBV14; cdr3_aa: CASSQDSGLRTDTQYF
v_call: TRBV5-1; cdr3_aa: CASTGLAGGNTYEQYF
v_call: TRBV20-1; cdr3_aa: CSATLERGWNTGELFF
v_call: TRBV20-1; cdr3_aa: CSARWGSSTDTQYF
v_call: TRBV24-1; cdr3_aa: CATSDLRGPLETQYF
v_call: TRBV24-1; cdr3_aa: CATSELRGEQYF
v_call: TRBV5-1; cdr3_aa: CASSSPQGAFAYNEQFF
v_call: TRBV9; cdr3_aa: CASSVGEGDTQYF
v_call: TRBV7-9; cdr3_aa: CASSGQGSTYNEQFF
v_call: TRBV5-1; cdr3_aa: CASSAGQGIYVNEQFF
v_call: TRBV25-1; cdr3_aa: CASSGGTAAYEQYF
v_call: TRBV6-5; cdr3_aa: CASSYVAGGSEEQFF
v_call: TRBV7-9; cdr3_aa: CASSRFVEGNEQFF
v_call: TRBV20-1; cdr3_aa: CSAHPQGGPYEQYF
v_call: TRBV4-2; cdr3_aa: CASSQEVGGQFYEQYF
v_call: TRBV29-1; cdr3_aa: CSVEDLGRGEPQETQYF
v_call: TRBV4-1; cdr3_aa: CASSQNRNTYEQYF
v_call: TRBV5-1; cdr3_aa: CASSLDRNDQPQHF
v_call: TRBV5-6; cdr3_aa: CASSSPDRQETQYF
v_call: TRBV29-1; cdr3_aa: CSGTGTPGYNEQFF
v_call: TRBV7-2; cdr3_aa: CASSLQGERPYEQYF
v_call: TRBV7-9; cdr3_aa: CASVGGGNGETQYF
v_call: TRBV4-3; cdr3_aa: CASSQSGGAGANVLTF
v_call: TRBV4-3; cdr3_aa: CASSQRRQGYEQYF
v_call: TRBV28; cdr3_aa: CASSLGALTSGSDSYEQYF
v_call: TRBV10-1; cdr3_aa: CASSPLSGRALNEQFF
v_call: TRBV27; cdr3_aa: CAVKGGVYEQYF
v_call: TRBV12-3/TRBV12-4; cdr3_aa: CASSSYGAGEKLFF
v_call: TRBV2; cdr3_aa: CASIPEGVNEQFF
v_call: TRBV19; cdr3_aa: CASNKGLGNIQYF
v_call: TRBV10-3; cdr3_aa: CAISGSGGSSYEQYF
v_call: TRBV25-1; cdr3_aa: CASSEGGSYGYTF
v_call: TRBV29-1; cdr3_aa: CSVNGLAGEAETQYF
v_call: TRBV6-5; cdr3_aa: CASSYSGRLNEQFF
v_call: TRBV5-1; cdr3_aa: CASKAEGYKWYF
v_call: TRBV28; cdr3_aa: CASSLSRADEQYF
v_call: TRBV2; cdr3_aa: CASSTHGGGAEQYF
v_call: TRBV3-1; cdr3_aa: CASESGGGYEQYF
v_call: TRBV27; cdr3_aa: CASSLVSGVGTNEKLFF
v_call: TRBV9; cdr3_aa: CASSAGLADTYEQYF
v_call: TRBV6-4; cdr3_aa: CASSDSTSGSNEQFF
v_call: TRBV6-2/TRBV6-3; cdr3_aa: CASSYSDRGRYEQYF
v_call: TRBV7-9; cdr3_aa: CASSLLTSPHNEQFF